This record covers a single T cell receptor beta chain. This sample was included in a study of T cell changes during pregnancy in multiple sclerosis. Trimming removed 1 base at V and 1 base at J, with 7 bases between. The germline CDR1 and CDR2 sequences are MGHRA and YSYEKL. This CDR3 has 14 amino acids. Assay: immunoSEQ multiplex PCR; the TCRdb copy retains only in-frame clones and omits some. This table has around 39,000 clones, 92% appearing once. The chain combines TRBV4-1 with TRBJ2-5, with D possibly matching TRBD1 (6 bases). The sequence was obtained from a female donor with multiple sclerosis, enrolled in a pregnancy study. The sequenced sample was PBMCs (not recorded whether the cells were cultured). As DNA, the CDR3 is TGCGCCAGCAGCCAAGGAGGGGGCCAAGAGACCCAGTACTTC. Translating gives CASSQGGGQETQYF.